The next 19 T cell receptor beta chains were all read from a single sample in a study of blood T cell repertoires in COVID-19. Profiling relied on immunoSEQ multiplex PCR, and the TCRdb table lists in-frame clones only, not all of them. The profile shows hundreds of thousands of clones, about 90% of them singletons. The sequenced sample consisted of PBMCs or T cells enriched from blood (not recorded which). The receptors here all came from a woman in her thirties or forties with acute COVID-19.

About this clone: At one of its ends the junction is not consistent with the germline gene, which may arise from a read error. V gene TRBV7-7 combines with J gene TRBJ2-7; 9 bases align to TRBD1. Germline V lookup: CDR1 SSHAT, CDR2 FNYEAQ (reference sequence). The CDR3 runs 14 residues. CDR3 in amino acids: CASSIGTGPYEQYF. CDR3 sequence (DNA): TGTGCTAGCAGCATAGGGACAGGGCCCTACGAGCAGTACTTC.

The genes are TRBV23-1 and TRBJ2-7; D possibly corresponds to TRBD1 (5 bases). TRBV23-1 is recorded as an ORF, its role being uncertain. Trimming stripped 0 bases from V and 2 bases from J, with 11 bases between. This CDR3 comprises 15 residues. The CDR3 DNA sequence: TGCGCCAGCAGTCAATCCGGCAGGGCTACCTACGAGCAGTACTTC. Translated, it gives CASSQSGRATYEQYF.

The chain combines TRBV30 with TRBJ1-1, with D uncertain. The germline gives CDR1 GTSNPN, CDR2 SVGIG (reference sequence). The CDR3 contains 11 residues. Trimming left V 2 bases short and J 6 bases short, with 7 bases between. CDR3 region: CAWSPGSEAFF. The CDR3 bases are TGTGCCTGGAGTCCGGGGTCTGAAGCTTTCTTT.

CDR3 loop: CSVEGVVAGTSYEQYF. CDR3 nucleotides: TGCAGCGTTGAGGGGGTGGTAGCGGGAACCTCCTACGAGCAGTACTTC. This sequence joins TRBV29-1 and TRBJ2-7; TRBD2 agrees at 8 bases. Germline V lookup: CDR1 SQVTM, CDR2 ANQGSEA. The junction had 10 bases not matched to a gene; V was cut back by 3 bases and J by 0 bases. The CDR3 contains 16 residues.

The V gene is TRBV11-3, the J gene TRBJ1-1; possible D gene TRBD1, 6 bases. Trimming removed 1 base at V and 3 bases at J, with 15 bases between. This CDR3 contains 16 residues. Looked up from germline, CDR1 is SGHNT and CDR2 is YENEEA. The CDR3: CASSLVGGELDTEAFF. The CDR3 nucleotides read TGTGCCAGCAGCTTAGTAGGGGGAGAGCTCGACACTGAAGCTTTCTTT.

The genes are TRBV25-1 and TRBJ2-1; 7 nucleotides align to TRBD1. Germline V CDR1 and CDR2: MGHDK, SYGVNS. This CDR3 has 16 amino acids. J gave up 9 bases and V 5 bases, and 16 bases lay outside the gene matches. The CDR3 coding sequence is TGTGCCAGCAGTCAACAGGGGTCAGGAGCAGGGGGTGAGCAGTTCTTC. Protein: CASSQQGSGAGGEQFF.

This clone was counted a single time. The genes are TRBV2 and TRBJ2-1; tentative D call: TRBD1 (6 bases). The V end was cut by 5 bases, the J end by 5 bases, with 19 bases between. Germline V gene lookup returns CDR1 SNHLY and CDR2 FYNNEI. This CDR3 has 16 amino acids. CDR3 DNA sequence: TGTGCCAGCAGTACAATGACAGGATCCTTAGACAATGAGCAGTTCTTC. It is translated as CASSTMTGSLDNEQFF.

The gene calls are TRBV4-2 and TRBJ2-5, with 10 nucleotides matching TRBD1. The junction had 0 bases not matched to a gene; V was cut back by 4 bases and J by 1 base. This CDR3 has 14 residues. Germline loops: CDR1 LGHNA, CDR2 YNFKEQ. CDR3 residues: CASSRDRGQETQYF. CDR3 DNA: TGTGCCAGCAGCCGGGACAGGGGCCAAGAGACCCAGTACTTC.

CDR3 residues: CASSWRAETQYF. DNA for the CDR3: TGTGCCAGCAGTTGGAGGGCAGAGACCCAGTACTTC. This chain joins TRBV12-3 or TRBV12-4 and TRBJ2-5; D might be TRBD2 (6 bases). The CDR3 is made up of 12 amino acids. Trimming pared 4 bases from V and 4 bases from J, leaving 7 bases between.

This chain uses TRBV2 with TRBJ2-2, with TRBD1 matching 8 bases. With 5 bases clipped from V and 5 bases from J, the junction kept 7 bases outside the gene matches. Germline V gene sequence: CDR1 SNHLY, CDR2 FYNNEI. The CDR3 length is 15 residues. Here the CDR3 reads CASSPGGGRTGELFF. CDR3 DNA sequence: TGTGCCAGCAGTCCAGGGGGCGGGCGGACCGGGGAGCTGTTTTTT.

The chain recombines TRBV3-1 (or the pseudogene TRBV3-2) with TRBJ2-7; the D gene is possibly TRBD2 (6 bases). Germline CDR1 LGHDT, CDR2 YNNKEL (reference sequence). CDR3 size: 14 residues. The V end was cut by 5 bases, the J end by 5 bases, with 16 bases between. The CDR3 DNA follows: TGTGCCAGCAGCAACCGGGACTTGGGGGACGAGCAGTACTTC. It specifies CASSNRDLGDEQYF.

This sequence joins TRBV6-6 and TRBJ1-1; 8 bases line up with TRBD1. Germline V gives CDR1 MNHNY, CDR2 SVGAGI (reference sequence). The CDR3 totals 12 residues. The V gene end was trimmed by 0 bases and the J gene end by 10 bases; junction bases not matched to a gene: 1. Here the CDR3 DNA reads TGTGCCAGCAGTTACTCGGGACAGGTAGCTTTCTTT. Its translation: CASSYSGQVAFF.

This sequence joins TRBV24-1 and TRBJ2-7; 7 bases align to TRBD1. CDR1 is KGHDR and CDR2 is SFDVKD in the germline V gene. The V and J ends lost 1 base and 2 bases, in that order; junction bases with no gene match: 4. This CDR3 spans 15 amino acids. The CDR3: CATSDFLTGPYEQYF. DNA of the CDR3: TGTGCCACCAGTGATTTTTTGACAGGGCCCTACGAGCAGTACTTC.

This sequence joins TRBV21-1 and TRBJ2-1; the table's D gene call, TRBD2, was not cross checked with the DNA. TRBV21-1 is marked as a pseudogene. This CDR3 spans 18 amino acids. The DNA of the CDR3 is TGTGCCAGCAGCAAAGGTCGGACAGCGGGAGAGAATTGGAATGAGCAGTTCTTC. Its translation is CASSKGRTAGENWNEQFF.

The chain couples TRBV5-1 to TRBJ2-2, with 12 bases lining up with TRBD1. The CDR3 loop spans 17 amino acids. Germline V lookup: CDR1 SGHRS, CDR2 YFSETQ. Trimming at V came to 4 bases and at J to 4 bases, leaving 8 bases not matched to a gene. CDR3 DNA: TGCGCCAGCAGCGGCGGGACAGGGGGCGCGGTCACCGGGGAGCTGTTTTTT. This codes for CASSGGTGGAVTGELFF.

This clone was recorded only once. J is TRBJ2-1 and V is TRBV20-1; tentative D call: TRBD2 (6 bases). Germline V CDR1 and CDR2: DFQATT, SNEGSKA (reference sequence). The CDR3 extends over 11 amino acids. V gave up 6 bases and J gave up 9 bases, with 12 bases separating them. CDR3 sequence reads: CSAVLGGEQFF. CDR3 sequence (DNA): TGCAGTGCCGTATTGGGGGGTGAGCAGTTCTTC.

The rearrangement links TRBV7-9 to TRBJ2-2; 9 bases line up with TRBD1. This CDR3 has 15 amino acids. V lost 5 bases to trimming and J lost 5 bases; unmatched junction nucleotides: 6. Germline V gene sequence: CDR1 SEHNR, CDR2 FQNEAQ (reference sequence). The CDR3 region has the DNA TGTGCCAGCAGCCGTACAGGGGGCGGAACCGGGGAGCTGTTTTTT. Its protein is CASSRTGGGTGELFF.

The V call is TRBV7-2, the J call TRBJ2-1, with 7 bases identical to TRBD2. Germline V CDR1 and CDR2: SGHTA, FQGNSA. The CDR3 spans 17 residues. Unmatched junction bases numbered 13, after V lost 4 bases and J lost 4 bases. CDR3: CASSSNLAEGSYNEQFF. CDR3 DNA sequence: TGTGCCAGCAGCTCAAATCTAGCGGAGGGTTCGTACAATGAGCAGTTCTTC.

The gene calls are TRBV30 and TRBJ1-5; a weak D match, TRBD1 (6 bases). Germline CDR1 and CDR2: GTSNPN and SVGIG (reference sequence). CDR3 length: 14 amino acids. The V gene lost 0 bases and the J gene lost 2 bases, with 8 bases spanning the gap. CDR3 sequence reads: CAWSVYRGNQPQHF. CDR3 nucleotide sequence: TGTGCCTGGAGTGTATACAGGGGCAATCAGCCCCAGCATTTT.